What follows describes a single T cell receptor beta chain. This sample was taken from a study of type 1 regulatory T cells. On the study more broadly: An in vitro protocol generated T-allo10, a Tr1-enriched, alloantigen-specific CD4 T cell product.

TCRdb fed the reads into MiXCR, producing one record per CDR3 protein. The data contain about 97,000 distinct CDR3 sequences, roughly 30% of them singletons. The CDR3 contains 15 residues. V trimming: 4 bases; J trimming: 2 bases; junction bases outside the gene matches: 2. The germline gives CDR1 MNHEY, CDR2 SVGEGT. The sequence derives from a human donor in good health. The chain employs TRBV6-2 or TRBV6-3 and TRBJ2-1, with 10 bases identical to TRBD2. Sample: CD4+ T cells, either the whole sample or a sorted fraction (not recorded which). Here the CDR3 reads CASSSLAGAYNEQFF. Here the CDR3 DNA reads TGTGCCAGCAGTTCCCTAGCGGGAGCCTACAATGAGCAGTTCTTC.